Reported below is one T cell receptor (beta chain). Its antigen is still unknown. The germline gives CDR1 KGHSH, CDR2 LQKENI. V was clipped by 2 bases and J by 4 bases, with 8 bases between them. The CDR3 covers 13 residues. Profiled with immunoSEQ multiplex PCR; TCRdb holds only in-frame clones, not every one. The table shows some 81,000 clones, with around 88% occurring only once. This record comes from a study of OX40 agonist ivuxolimab in advanced cancers. General study findings and limits: Clonal expansion by week 6 occurred in CD4+ and CD8+ blood T cells (at 0.1 to 3.0 mg/kg).

This receptor was obtained from an adult with an advanced solid tumor such as melanoma, head and neck, liver or kidney cancer. The V call is TRBV18, the J call TRBJ1-1, with D possibly being TRBD1 (6 bases). The material sequenced was CD4+ or CD8+ T cells sorted from blood, taken in a trial of the OX40 agonist ivuxolimab. The CDR3: CASSPAGVTEAFF. The CDR3 DNA reads as TGTGCCAGCTCACCAGCAGGGGTCACTGAAGCTTTCTTT.